This TCR beta chain originates from a study of blood T cell repertoires in COVID-19. A few counts support this clone. The CDR3 is 14 residues long. Germline V gives CDR1 MDHEN, CDR2 SYDVKM. Trimming stripped 3 bases from V and 2 bases from J, with 11 bases between. Method: immunoSEQ multiplex PCR; TCRdb's copy keeps in-frame clones and lacks some. The sample comprises approximately 98,000 clones, roughly 85% of which are singletons, and 2% to 3% rests with the top ten. The chain is built from TRBV28 and TRBJ2-7; maybe TRBD1 (5 bases). The receptor was isolated from a human donor in a cohort sampled during active COVID-19. Sequencing used peripheral blood. In DNA form, the CDR3 reads TGTGCCAGCAGTTTTCGGCAGGGCGCCTACGAGCAGTACTTC. Its translation is CASSFRQGAYEQYF.